Listed below are T cell receptor beta chains from one sample, sequenced in a study of beta chain features in type 1 diabetes. Profiling relied on immunoSEQ multiplex PCR, and the TCRdb table lists in-frame clones only, not all of them. The sample has 300,000 to 350,000 clones, around 8% seen once. The sequencing input was central memory CD4+ T cells from blood. The receptors come from a woman under 30 in good health. CDR3s include the opening cysteine and the closing phenylalanine or tryptophan. D genes are given only for firm matches. Expanded clones are given a class, and other clones once, few, many or no size at all.

NA	TRBV19	NA	TRBJ2-1	CASSIGPGYNEQFF	TGTGCCAGCAGTATAGGGCCGGGATACAATGAGCAGTTCTTC
NA	TRBV10-3	few	TRBJ1-3	CAIRAGLGEEAGNTIYF	TGTGCCATCCGTGCGGGGCTGGGGGAGGAGGCTGGAAACACCATATATTTT
NA	TRBV6-1	many	TRBJ2-5	CASGGLGETQYF	TGTGCCAGCGGGGGGCTCGGAGAGACCCAGTACTTC
TRBD1	TRBV18	NA	TRBJ1-2	CASSPGQGAGYTF	TGTGCCAGCTCACCCGGACAGGGAGCAGGCTACACCTTC
NA	TRBV10-3	NA	TRBJ2-3	CAIRILGTQYF	TGTGCCATCAGGATACTAGGTACGCAGTATTTT
NA	TRBV5-4	NA	TRBJ2-1	CASSWDFNEQFF	TGTGCCAGCAGCTGGGATTTCAATGAGCAGTTCTTC
TRBD1	TRBV12-5	few	TRBJ1-1	CASGSGQGETEAFF	TGTGCTAGTGGTTCCGGACAGGGAGAGACTGAAGCTTTCTTT
TRBD1	TRBV10-3	NA	TRBJ2-1	CATGSGQGTYNEQFF	TGTGCCACCGGGTCGGGACAGGGAACATACAATGAGCAGTTCTTC
NA	TRBV11-2	NA	TRBJ2-1	CASSLWDSLRVEQFF	TGTGCCAGCAGCTTATGGGACTCCCTTAGGGTTGAGCAGTTCTTC
NA	TRBV15	many	TRBJ2-5	CATSREMRPQETQYF	TGTGCCACCAGCAGAGAAATGCGCCCCCAAGAGACCCAGTACTTC
TRBD2	TRBV7-3	few	TRBJ2-6	CASSPGLAGLSGANVLTF	TGTGCCAGCAGCCCCGGACTAGCGGGTCTCTCTGGGGCCAACGTCCTGACTTTC
NA	TRBV7-8	many	TRBJ2-1	CASSDDRTMVMDEQFF	TGTGCCAGCAGCGACGACCGGACCATGGTCATGGATGAGCAGTTCTTC
TRBD1	TRBV4-2	few	TRBJ2-1	CASSLGGQGDGEQFF	TGTGCCAGCAGCCTGGGGGGACAGGGTGATGGTGAGCAGTTCTTC
NA	TRBV5-6	NA	TRBJ1-4	CASSLFAATNEKLFF	TGTGCCAGCAGCTTGTTTGCAGCAACTAATGAAAAACTGTTTTTT
TRBD2	TRBV7-2	NA	TRBJ2-1	CASSGTTYNEQFF	TGTGCCAGCAGCGGGACTACGTACAATGAGCAGTTCTTC
TRBD2	TRBV28	NA	TRBJ2-1	CASSALLAGEYNEQFF	TGTGCCAGCAGTGCTCTCCTAGCGGGAGAGTACAATGAGCAGTTCTTC
TRBD1	TRBV5-8	many	TRBJ2-3	CASSRQGAGDTQYF	TGTGCCAGCAGCCGTCAGGGGGCAGGGGATACGCAGTATTTT
TRBD2	TRBV10-2	few	TRBJ2-3	CASRAPSGKYTDTQYF	TGCGCCAGCAGGGCGCCGAGCGGGAAGTACACAGATACGCAGTATTTT
NA	TRBV6-5	few	TRBJ2-1	CASSSTGVTYNEQFF	TGTGCCAGCAGTTCTACGGGGGTGACCTACAATGAGCAGTTCTTC
NA	TRBV29-1	NA	TRBJ2-7	CSVGRGYEQYF	TGCAGCGTTGGTCGGGGCTACGAGCAGTACTTC
TRBD1	TRBV28	few	TRBJ1-5	CASSNPDRGFQPQHF	TGTGCCAGCAGTAACCCGGACAGGGGCTTTCAGCCCCAGCATTTT
TRBD2	TRBV29-1	NA	TRBJ2-2	CSVSTSGRGELFF	TGCAGCGTTTCTACTAGCGGCCGGGGGGAGCTGTTTTTT
TRBD2	TRBV18	NA	TRBJ2-1	CASSPRTSGSNGEQFF	TGTGCCAGCTCACCCCGGACTAGCGGGAGTAACGGTGAGCAGTTCTTC
NA	TRBV4-2	few	TRBJ2-3	CASSQAPLGAGHNADTQYF	TGTGCCAGCAGCCAAGCCCCTCTAGGGGCAGGGCATAATGCAGATACGCAGTATTTT
NA	TRBV15	few	TRBJ2-5	CATSTVGRETQYF	TGTGCCACCAGCACAGTAGGTCGAGAGACCCAGTACTTC
NA	TRBV6-5	few	TRBJ2-5	CASSAHSGRQETQYF	TGTGCCAGCAGTGCACATTCCGGTCGGCAAGAGACCCAGTACTTC
TRBD1	TRBV2	few	TRBJ2-6	CASTGDRVGANVLTF	TGTGCCAGCACGGGGGACAGGGTTGGGGCCAACGTCCTGACTTTC
NA	TRBV9	few	TRBJ1-2	CASSYTGFEGYTF	TGTGCCAGCAGCTACACGGGGTTCGAGGGCTACACCTTC
NA	TRBV7-8	few	TRBJ1-5	CASSLVESQPQHF	TGTGCCAGCAGCTTAGTGGAGAGTCAGCCCCAGCATTTT
TRBD1	TRBV15	few	TRBJ2-5	CATSRGTGQETQYF	TGTGCCACCAGCAGAGGGACAGGTCAAGAGACCCAGTACTTC
TRBD1	TRBV13	many	TRBJ1-3	CASSSTDREAGNTIYF	TGTGCCAGCAGCTCCACGGACAGGGAGGCTGGAAACACCATATATTTT
TRBD1	TRBV18	few	TRBJ1-5	CASSPTGASPQHF	TGTGCCAGCTCACCGACAGGGGCCTCGCCCCAGCATTTT
TRBD2	TRBV7-9	NA	TRBJ2-3	CASSSSGSADTQYF	TGTGCCAGCAGCTCTAGCGGGAGTGCAGATACGCAGTATTTT
NA	TRBV7-7	many	TRBJ1-5	CASSFRGDPNQPQHF	TGTGCTAGCAGCTTCCGTGGGGATCCTAATCAGCCCCAGCATTTT
TRBD1	TRBV18	few	TRBJ2-1	CASSSVPGQNTYNEQFF	TGTGCCAGCTCGTCGGTTCCGGGACAGAATACTTACAATGAGCAGTTCTTC
NA	TRBV5-4	NA	TRBJ1-3	CASAKWRGPDSGNTIYF	TGTGCCAGCGCGAAGTGGAGGGGACCGGACTCTGGAAACACCATATATTTT
TRBD2	TRBV19	NA	TRBJ2-3	CASSSGLADQRTDTQYF	TGTGCCAGTAGTTCCGGACTAGCGGACCAACGCACAGATACGCAGTATTTT
TRBD2	TRBV10-3	few	TRBJ2-2	CAISPGRANAGELFF	TGTGCCATCAGTCCCGGGAGGGCTAACGCCGGGGAGCTGTTTTTT
TRBD1	TRBV29-1	NA	TRBJ2-7	CSVGGTGSYEQYF	TGCAGCGTTGGTGGGACAGGATCCTACGAGCAGTACTTC
NA	TRBV7-9	NA	TRBJ2-3	CASSPLRLTDTQYF	TGTGCCAGCAGTCCCCTGCGTCTCACAGATACGCAGTATTTT
TRBD2	TRBV7-8	few	TRBJ2-2	CASSLFPRGLAGYTGELFF	TGTGCCAGCAGCTTATTCCCCCGCGGACTAGCGGGTTACACCGGGGAGCTGTTTTTT
NA	TRBV15	few	TRBJ2-6	CATSRTSTVLGANVLTF	TGTGCCACCAGCAGGACCTCGACAGTACTCGGGGCCAACGTCCTGACTTTC
NA	TRBV25-1	few	TRBJ2-1	CASSELSTQGNNEQFF	TGTGCCAGCAGTGAATTGTCCACTCAGGGTAACAATGAGCAGTTCTTC
NA	TRBV29-1	many	TRBJ1-1	CSVPLQGANTEAFF	TGCAGCGTCCCGTTACAGGGTGCGAACACTGAAGCTTTCTTT
NA	TRBV28	NA	TRBJ2-3	CASRPPTGGGTDTQYF	TGTGCCAGCAGACCCCCAACAGGGGGGGGTACAGATACGCAGTATTTT
TRBD1	TRBV11-2	many	TRBJ2-5	CASSSGTGRRETQYF	TGTGCCAGCAGCTCCGGGACAGGGAGGCGAGAGACCCAGTACTTC
NA	TRBV13	NA	TRBJ2-6	CASSLSAGSGANVLTF	TGTGCCAGCAGCTTATCGGCGGGTTCGGGGGCCAACGTCCTGACTTTC
TRBD1	TRBV7-2	NA	TRBJ2-7	CASSPPGQGFRSEQYF	TGTGCCAGCAGCCCCCCCGGACAGGGTTTTCGGAGCGAGCAGTACTTC
TRBD2	TRBV7-2	few	TRBJ2-1	CASSTRAGSYNEQFF	TGTGCCAGCAGCACAAGAGCGGGATCCTACAATGAGCAGTTCTTC
NA	TRBV7-8	few	TRBJ2-2	CASSGGTSTGELFF	TGTGCCAGCAGCGGAGGGACATCCACCGGGGAGCTGTTTTTT
TRBD2	TRBV6-1	few	TRBJ2-7	CASSSSGNIIGEQYF	TGTGCCAGCAGCAGTAGCGGGAACATTATTGGCGAGCAGTACTTC